This T cell receptor (beta chain) was observed in a study of OX40 agonist ivuxolimab in advanced cancers. This clone was recorded once. Unmatched junction bases numbered 6, after V lost 1 base and J lost 2 bases. CDR1 is SGHAT and CDR2 is FQNNGV in the germline V gene. The CDR3 extends over 17 amino acids. TCRdb's copy holds only in-frame clones and misses some; the assay was immunoSEQ multiplex PCR. Here the sample spans about 14,000 clones, approximately 77% being singletons. The chain couples TRBV11-2 to TRBJ2-7; 12 positions agree with TRBD2. The specimen was CD4+ or CD8+ T cells sorted from blood, collected in a trial of the OX40 agonist ivuxolimab. This clonotype was sampled from an adult with an advanced solid tumor such as melanoma, head and neck, liver or kidney cancer. CDR3 sequence: CASSLGPLAGGAYEQYF. The CDR3 nucleotides are TGTGCCAGCAGCTTAGGGCCCCTAGCGGGGGGGGCCTACGAGCAGTACTTC.